The 12 T cell receptor beta chains reported below all come from one sample, sequenced in a study of vaccination and CD4 T cells after COVID-19. The treatment is: roughly 10-day PBMC culture with coronavirus spike peptide pools or control peptides (ViraFEST assay). CD4+ T cells of the unexposed donor were collected before the COVID-19 pandemic (2011-2018). Oncomine TCR Beta short-read sequencing was applied to DNA from cultured CD4+ T cells. TCRdb re-called the PCR reads through MiXCR, storing one row per CDR3 protein. The repertoire consists of roughly 6,800 distinct CDR3 sequences, with around 40% occurring once and the leading ten covering 11% to 15%. These receptors have no known antigen. The sample was CD4+ T cells from blood, cultured in vitro. These receptor sequences come from a human donor in good health.

V gene TRBV11-2 combines with J gene TRBJ2-5, with 9 bases fitting TRBD1. This CDR3 is 13 amino acids long. CDR1 SGHAT and CDR2 FQNNGV come from the germline V gene. V gave up 5 bases and J gave up 5 bases; unmatched junction bases: 3. DNA for the CDR3: TGTGCCAGCAGCCGGGACAGGGAGGAGACCCAGTACTTC. Translating gives CASSRDREETQYF.

The sample holds a few counts of this clonotype. This chain connects TRBV20-1 to TRBJ2-3; 7 nucleotides line up with TRBD2. Trimming removed 5 bases from V and 4 bases from J; junction bases left unmatched: 9. There are 14 residues in the CDR3. From germline, CDR1 is DFQATT and CDR2 SNEGSKA (reference sequence). The CDR3 sequence is CSAQGTKKPDTQYF. The DNA of the CDR3 is TGCAGTGCTCAAGGGACTAAGAAGCCAGATACGCAGTATTTT.

By share of the sample, this clonotype is hyperexpanded. This rearrangement joins TRBV30 to TRBJ2-3; 9 nucleotides align to TRBD1. The length of the CDR3 is 15 residues. Germline CDR1 is GTSNPN and CDR2 is SVGIG (reference sequence). Trimming took 2 bases from V and 5 from J; bases not matched to a gene: 8. The CDR3 spells CAWSSTGGRRDTQYF. The CDR3 DNA follows: TGTGCCTGGAGTTCCACAGGGGGCCGGAGAGATACGCAGTATTTT.

CDR3 bases: TGTGCCAGCCTACATGCGGGACAGGGTACAGATACGCAGTATTTT. This encodes CASLHAGQGTDTQYF. The rearrangement uses TRBV2 and TRBJ2-3; 9 nucleotides align to TRBD1. The CDR3 runs 15 residues. Germline lookup yields CDR1 SNHLY and CDR2 FYNNEI. V lost 8 bases and J lost 3; bases outside the gene matches: 9.

Only a few counts were recorded for this clonotype. This sequence joins TRBV6-1 and TRBJ1-1, with 8 bases fitting TRBD1. The CDR3 consists of 13 residues. V was pared by 5 bases and J by 3 bases, with 2 bases of the junction left unmatched. In germline, CDR1 is MNHNS, CDR2 SASEGT. CDR3 amino acids: CASSPGGHTEAFF. CDR3 DNA: TGTGCCAGCAGTCCAGGGGGCCACACTGAAGCTTTCTTT.

The rearrangement uses TRBV29-1 and TRBJ1-1; TRBD1 aligns across 7 bases. This CDR3 has 15 residues. With V trimmed by 8 bases and J by 0 bases, 12 bases remained unmatched. CDR1 and CDR2 (germline): SQVTM, ANQGSEA. CDR3 sequence (DNA): TGCAGCATTGGAAGGGGGCTTATGATGAACACTGAAGCTTTCTTT. Its translation is CSIGRGLMMNTEAFF. Using reference TRBV29-1 and TRBJ1-1 for the parts outside the CDR3, the full variable domain is SAVISQKPSRDICQRGTSLTIQCQVDSQVTMMFWYRQQPGQSLTLIATANQGSEATYESGFVIDKFPISRPNLTFSTLTVSNMSPEDSSIYLCSIGRGLMMNTEAFFGQGTRLTVV.

The chain links TRBV7-9 to TRBJ2-7; no definite D call. The CDR3 is 13 amino acids. Germline V gene sequence: CDR1 SEHNR, CDR2 FQNEAQ (reference sequence). Trimming cost V 1 base and J 3 bases, with 7 bases left between them. The CDR3 coding sequence is TGTGCCAGCAGCTTAGAACAGTACTACGAGCAGTACTTC. It encodes CASSLEQYYEQYF. Full variable domain (rest looked up from reference TRBV7-9 and TRBJ2-7): DTGVSQNPRHKITKRGQNVTFRCDPISEHNRLYWYRQTLGQGPEFLTYFQNEAQLEKSRLLSDRFSAERPKGSFSTLEIQRTEQGDSAMYLCASSLEQYYEQYFGPGTRLTVT.

The rearrangement links TRBV7-9 to TRBJ1-2, with D possibly TRBD1 on 5 matching bases. V was cut by 3 bases and J by 5 bases, with 13 bases left in between. Germline V gene data show CDR1 as SEHNR and CDR2 as FQNEAQ (reference sequence). CDR3 length: 14 residues. CDR3 bases: TGTGCCAGCAGCTTTGTGGGGACGATTTATGGCTACACCTTC. Encoded protein: CASSFVGTIYGYTF.

The chain has TRBV3-1 and TRBJ1-1, with a possible D match to TRBD1 (6 bases). This CDR3 is 16 amino acids long. V was pared by 0 bases and J by 1 base, with 12 bases between. Germline CDR1 is LGHDT and CDR2 is YNNKEL (reference sequence). CDR3 bases: TGTGCCAGCAGCCAAGAAAGGACAGATAAGAACACTGAAGCTTTCTTT. Translation: CASSQERTDKNTEAFF.

This clonotype showed up just a few times. The chain uses TRBV10-3 and TRBJ2-3; 9 nucleotides line up with TRBD1. V trimming: 0 bases; J trimming: 2 bases; junction bases outside the gene matches: 3. The V gene's germline CDR1 is ENHRY and CDR2 SYGVKD. The CDR3 covers 16 residues. Here the CDR3 DNA reads TGTGCCATCAGTGAGTCGACAGGGGGTCTCACAGATACGCAGTATTTT. It yields the protein CAISESTGGLTDTQYF.

This clonotype was seen a few times. The chain combines TRBV20-1 with TRBJ1-2; 9 nucleotides align to TRBD1. The CDR3 contains 13 residues. V dropped 8 bases and J dropped 7; count of bases not matched to a gene: 11. Germline CDR1 reads DFQATT; CDR2 reads SNEGSKA (reference sequence). This chain's CDR3 is CSPARTGEGGYTF. In DNA, the CDR3 is TGCAGTCCCGCCCGGACAGGGGAGGGTGGCTACACCTTC.

This chain joins TRBV7-2 and TRBJ2-1; TRBD2 matches at 7 bases. The junction had 8 bases not matched to a gene; V was cut back by 5 bases and J by 1 base. Germline CDR1 reads SGHTA; CDR2 reads FQGNSA. This CDR3 has 16 amino acids. The CDR3, as DNA: TGTGCCAGCAGCCCCTGGGGGGGGGGATCCTACAATGAGCAGTTCTTC. This codes for CASSPWGGGSYNEQFF.